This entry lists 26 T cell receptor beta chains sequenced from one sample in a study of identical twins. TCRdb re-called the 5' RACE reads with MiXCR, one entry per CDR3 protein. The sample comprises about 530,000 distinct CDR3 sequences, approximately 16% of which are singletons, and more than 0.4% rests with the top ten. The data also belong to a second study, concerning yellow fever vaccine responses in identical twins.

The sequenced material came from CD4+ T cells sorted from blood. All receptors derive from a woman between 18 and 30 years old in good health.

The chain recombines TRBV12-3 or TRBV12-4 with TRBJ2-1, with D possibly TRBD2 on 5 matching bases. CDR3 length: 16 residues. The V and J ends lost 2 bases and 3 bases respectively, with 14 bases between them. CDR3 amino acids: CASSLTRTAHYNEQFF. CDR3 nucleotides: TGTGCCAGCAGTTTAACCCGGACTGCCCACTACAATGAGCAGTTCTTC.

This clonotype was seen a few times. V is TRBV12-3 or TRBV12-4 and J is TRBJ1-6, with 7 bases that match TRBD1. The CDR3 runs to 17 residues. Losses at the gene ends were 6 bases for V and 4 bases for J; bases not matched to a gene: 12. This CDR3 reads CASSPTPGTDYNSPLHF. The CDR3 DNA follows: TGTGCCAGCAGCCCAACCCCCGGGACAGATTATAATTCACCCCTCCACTTT.

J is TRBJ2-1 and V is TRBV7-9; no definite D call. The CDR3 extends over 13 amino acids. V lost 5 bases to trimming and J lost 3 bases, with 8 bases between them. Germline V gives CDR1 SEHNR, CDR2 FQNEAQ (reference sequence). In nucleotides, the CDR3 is TGTGCCAGCAGCCCTTCTATCTACAATGAGCAGTTCTTC. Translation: CASSPSIYNEQFF.

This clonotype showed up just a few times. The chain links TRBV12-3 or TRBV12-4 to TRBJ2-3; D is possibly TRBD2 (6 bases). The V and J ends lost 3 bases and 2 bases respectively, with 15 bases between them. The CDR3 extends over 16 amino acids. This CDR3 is CASSFAFRGITDTQYF. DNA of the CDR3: TGTGCCAGCAGTTTCGCCTTTCGCGGGATCACAGATACGCAGTATTTT.

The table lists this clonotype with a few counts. In DNA, the CDR3 is TGCAGTGCTAGAGTCCGCCAGATCATGAACACTGAAGCTTTCTTT. Protein sequence: CSARVRQIMNTEAFF. The V and J genes are TRBV20-1 and TRBJ1-1; D unclear. This CDR3 is 15 amino acids long. CDR1 is DFQATT, CDR2 SNEGSKA, per germline (reference sequence). Deletions cut 1 base from V and 0 bases from J, with 12 bases between.

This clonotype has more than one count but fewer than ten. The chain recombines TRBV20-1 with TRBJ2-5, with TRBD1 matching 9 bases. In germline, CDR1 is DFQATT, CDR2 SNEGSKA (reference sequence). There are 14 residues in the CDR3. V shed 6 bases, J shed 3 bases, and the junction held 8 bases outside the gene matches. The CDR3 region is CSASGTGQKETQYF. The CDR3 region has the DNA TGCAGTGCGAGCGGGACAGGGCAAAAAGAGACCCAGTACTTC.

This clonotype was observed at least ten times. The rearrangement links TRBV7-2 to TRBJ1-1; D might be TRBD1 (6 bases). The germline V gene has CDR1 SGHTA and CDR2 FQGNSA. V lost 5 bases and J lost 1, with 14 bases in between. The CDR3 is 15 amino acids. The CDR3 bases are TGTGCCAGCAGCACACGAACAGGGTGGAACACTGAAGCTTTCTTT. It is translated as CASSTRTGWNTEAFF.

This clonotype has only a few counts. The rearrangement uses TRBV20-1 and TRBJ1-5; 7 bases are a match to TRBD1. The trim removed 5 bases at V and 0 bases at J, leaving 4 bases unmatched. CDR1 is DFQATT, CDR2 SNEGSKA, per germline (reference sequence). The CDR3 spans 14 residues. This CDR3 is CSAATGNSNQPQHF. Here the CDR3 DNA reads TGCAGTGCTGCGACAGGGAATAGCAATCAGCCCCAGCATTTT.

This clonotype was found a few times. In nucleotides, the CDR3 is TGCGCCAGCAGCTTGGATTTTCGGACAGGGGGCGCGGATGGCTACACCTTC. Its protein product is CASSLDFRTGGADGYTF. The genes are TRBV5-1 and TRBJ1-2; 11 bases fit TRBD1. The trim removed 0 bases at V and 6 bases at J, leaving 10 bases unmatched. Germline values: CDR1 SGHRS, CDR2 YFSETQ. The CDR3 extends over 17 amino acids.

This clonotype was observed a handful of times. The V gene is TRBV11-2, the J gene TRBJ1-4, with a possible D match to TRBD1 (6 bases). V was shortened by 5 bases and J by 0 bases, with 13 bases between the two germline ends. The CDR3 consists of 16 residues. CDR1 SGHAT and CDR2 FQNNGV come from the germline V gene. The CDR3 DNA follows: TGTGCCAGCAGCCAGGGGACGTCGGCAACTAATGAAAAACTGTTTTTT. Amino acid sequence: CASSQGTSATNEKLFF. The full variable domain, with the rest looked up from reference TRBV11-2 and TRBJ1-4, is EAGVAQSPRYKIIEKRQSVAFWCNPISGHATLYWYQQILGQGPKLLIQFQNNGVVDDSQLPKDRFSAERLKGVDSTLKIQPAKLEDSAVYLCASSQGTSATNEKLFFGSGTQLSVL.

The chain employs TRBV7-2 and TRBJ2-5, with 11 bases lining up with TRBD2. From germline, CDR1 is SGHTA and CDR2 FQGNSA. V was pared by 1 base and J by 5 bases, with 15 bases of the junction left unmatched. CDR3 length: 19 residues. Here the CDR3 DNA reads TGTGCCAGCAGCTTAGGGCTAGCGGGAGGACGAGGGTTTGGGGAGACCCAGTACTTC. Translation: CASSLGLAGGRGFGETQYF.

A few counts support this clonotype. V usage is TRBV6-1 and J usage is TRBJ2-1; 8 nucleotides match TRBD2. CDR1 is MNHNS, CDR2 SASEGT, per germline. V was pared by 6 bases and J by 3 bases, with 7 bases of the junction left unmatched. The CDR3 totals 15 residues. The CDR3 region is CASRVAGRIYNEQFF. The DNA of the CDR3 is TGTGCCAGCAGAGTAGCGGGGCGGATCTACAATGAGCAGTTCTTC.

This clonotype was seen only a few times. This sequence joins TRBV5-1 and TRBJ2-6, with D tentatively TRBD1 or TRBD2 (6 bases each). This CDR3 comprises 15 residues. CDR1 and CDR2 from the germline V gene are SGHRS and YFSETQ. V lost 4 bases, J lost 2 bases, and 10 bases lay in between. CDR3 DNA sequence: TGCGCCAGCAGCGTGGGGGGCACTGGGGCCAACGTCCTGACTTTC. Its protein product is CASSVGGTGANVLTF.

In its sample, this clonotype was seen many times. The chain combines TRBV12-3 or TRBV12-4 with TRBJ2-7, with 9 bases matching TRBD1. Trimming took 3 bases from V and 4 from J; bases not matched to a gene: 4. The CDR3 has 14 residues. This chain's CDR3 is CASSFGTGPYEQYF. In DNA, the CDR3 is TGTGCCAGCAGTTTCGGGACAGGGCCGTACGAGCAGTACTTC.

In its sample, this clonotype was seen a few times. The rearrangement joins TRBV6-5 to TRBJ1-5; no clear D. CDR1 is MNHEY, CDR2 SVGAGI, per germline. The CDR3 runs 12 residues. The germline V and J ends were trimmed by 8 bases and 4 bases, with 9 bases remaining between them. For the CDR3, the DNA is TGTGCCAGCGGTAGGGTAAATCAGCCCCAGCATTTT. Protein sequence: CASGRVNQPQHF.

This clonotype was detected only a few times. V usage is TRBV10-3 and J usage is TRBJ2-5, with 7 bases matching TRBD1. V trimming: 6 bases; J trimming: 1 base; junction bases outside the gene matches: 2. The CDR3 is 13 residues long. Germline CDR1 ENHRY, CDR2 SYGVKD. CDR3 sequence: CAISDRVQETQYF. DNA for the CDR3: TGTGCCATCAGCGACAGGGTCCAAGAGACCCAGTACTTC.

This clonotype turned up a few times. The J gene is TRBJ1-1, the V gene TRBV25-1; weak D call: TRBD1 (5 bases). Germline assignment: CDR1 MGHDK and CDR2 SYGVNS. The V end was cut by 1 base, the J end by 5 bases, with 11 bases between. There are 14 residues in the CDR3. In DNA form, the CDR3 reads TGTGCCAGCAGTGAATTTCGGGGGAAGACTGAAGCTTTCTTT. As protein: CASSEFRGKTEAFF.

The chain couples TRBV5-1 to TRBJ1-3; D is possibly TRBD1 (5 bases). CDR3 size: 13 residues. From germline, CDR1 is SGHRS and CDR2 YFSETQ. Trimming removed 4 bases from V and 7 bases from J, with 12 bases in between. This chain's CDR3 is CASSHSEGNTIYF. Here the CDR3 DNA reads TGCGCCAGCAGCCACTCCGAGGGGAACACCATATATTTT.

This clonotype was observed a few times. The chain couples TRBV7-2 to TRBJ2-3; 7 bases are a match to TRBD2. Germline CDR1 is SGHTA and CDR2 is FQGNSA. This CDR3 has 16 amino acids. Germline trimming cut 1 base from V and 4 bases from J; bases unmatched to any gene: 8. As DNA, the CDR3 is TGTGCCAGCAGCTTAGTGTTGGCTAGCGGATCAGATACGCAGTATTTT. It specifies CASSLVLASGSDTQYF.

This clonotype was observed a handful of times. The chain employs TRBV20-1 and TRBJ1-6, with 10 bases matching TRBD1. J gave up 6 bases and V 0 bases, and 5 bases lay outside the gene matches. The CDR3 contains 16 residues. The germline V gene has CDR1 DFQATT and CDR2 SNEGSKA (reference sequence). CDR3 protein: CSARETGTGVNSPLHF. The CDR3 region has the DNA TGCAGTGCTAGAGAAACCGGGACAGGGGTTAATTCACCCCTCCACTTT.

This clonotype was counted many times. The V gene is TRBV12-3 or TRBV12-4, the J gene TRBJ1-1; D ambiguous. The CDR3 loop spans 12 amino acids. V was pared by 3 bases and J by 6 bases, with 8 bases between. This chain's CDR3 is CASSFFLPEAFF. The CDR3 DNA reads TGTGCCAGCAGTTTTTTCCTACCTGAAGCTTTCTTT.

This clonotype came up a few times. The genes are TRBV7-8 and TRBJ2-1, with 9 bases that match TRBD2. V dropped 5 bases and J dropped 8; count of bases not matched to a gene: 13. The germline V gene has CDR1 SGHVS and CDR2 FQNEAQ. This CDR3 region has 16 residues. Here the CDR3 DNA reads TGTGCCAGCAGCCTTCTAGCGGGGCTAACAATGTATGAGCAGTTCTTC. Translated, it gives CASSLLAGLTMYEQFF.

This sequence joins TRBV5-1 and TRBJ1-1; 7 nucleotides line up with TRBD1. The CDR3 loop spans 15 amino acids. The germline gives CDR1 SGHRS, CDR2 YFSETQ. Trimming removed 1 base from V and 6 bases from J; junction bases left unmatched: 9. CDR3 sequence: CASSLPTGLSSEAFF. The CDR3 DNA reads TGCGCCAGCAGCTTGCCGACAGGGTTGAGCTCTGAAGCTTTCTTT.

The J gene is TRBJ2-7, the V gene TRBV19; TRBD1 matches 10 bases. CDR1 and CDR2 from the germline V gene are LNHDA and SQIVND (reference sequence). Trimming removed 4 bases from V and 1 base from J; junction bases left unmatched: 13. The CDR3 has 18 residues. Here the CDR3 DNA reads TGTGCCAGTAGTAGACAGGGGGCTGCTAGCGCCAGTTCCTACGAGCAGTACTTC. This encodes CASSRQGAASASSYEQYF.

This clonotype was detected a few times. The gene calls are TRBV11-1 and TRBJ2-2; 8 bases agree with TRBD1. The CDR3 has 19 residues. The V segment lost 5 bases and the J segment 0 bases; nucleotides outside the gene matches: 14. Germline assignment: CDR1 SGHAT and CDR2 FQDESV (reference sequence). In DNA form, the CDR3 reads TGTGCCAGCAGCCCCCGACCAGGGGGCAATTGGACGAACACCGGGGAGCTGTTTTTT. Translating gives CASSPRPGGNWTNTGELFF.

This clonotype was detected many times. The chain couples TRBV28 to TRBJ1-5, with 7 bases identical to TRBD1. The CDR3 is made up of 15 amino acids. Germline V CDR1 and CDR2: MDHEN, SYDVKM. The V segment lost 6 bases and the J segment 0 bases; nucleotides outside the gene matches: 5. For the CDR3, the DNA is TGTGCCAGCAGCTCGACAGGGAATAGCAATCAGCCCCAGCATTTT. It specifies CASSSTGNSNQPQHF. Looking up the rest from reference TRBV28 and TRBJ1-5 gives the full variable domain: DVKVTQSSRYLVKRTGEKVFLECVQDMDHENMFWYRQDPGLGLRLIYFSYDVKMKEKGDIPEGYSVSREKKERFSLILESASTNQTSMYLCASSSTGNSNQPQHFGDGTRLSIL.